The 22 T cell receptor beta chains presented below share a single source sample, sequenced in a study of T cells in tumors after PD-1 blockade. The data were produced by immunoSEQ multiplex PCR, yet TCRdb's version contains in-frame clones alone and is incomplete. The sample shows 61,000 or so clones, roughly 78% of them seen only once. Sequencing used PBMCs, obtained before anti-PD-1 treatment. All receptors derive from a human donor with basal cell carcinoma.

This clone was picked up a small number of times. The chain carries TRBV2 and TRBJ2-5; TRBD1 matches 8 bases. The CDR3 has 17 amino acids. Trimming removed 3 bases from V and 0 bases from J; junction bases left unmatched: 9. Germline V gene sequence: CDR1 SNHLY, CDR2 FYNNEI. In DNA, the CDR3 is TGTGCCAGCAGTGAGCCCACAGGGGGAAAAAACCAAGAGACCCAGTACTTC. This encodes CASSEPTGGKNQETQYF.

This chain joins TRBV7-8 and TRBJ2-2, with 11 bases lining up with TRBD2. Trimming at V came to 5 bases and at J to 3 bases, leaving 11 bases not matched to a gene. The CDR3 loop spans 18 amino acids. Germline V gene sequence: CDR1 SGHVS, CDR2 FQNEAQ. The CDR3 loop is CASSPPISGGADTGELFF. CDR3 nucleotides: TGTGCCAGCAGCCCCCCCATTAGCGGGGGGGCCGACACCGGGGAGCTGTTTTTT.

The chain couples TRBV10-2 to TRBJ2-7; tentatively, D is TRBD1 (6 bases). Trimming removed 2 bases at V and 7 bases at J, with 12 bases between. The germline V gene encodes CDR1 WSHSY and CDR2 SAAADI. The CDR3 spans 13 residues. The CDR3 DNA follows: TGCGCCAGCAGTGAGCCCCATAGGGGGGAGCAGTACTTC. Translated, it gives CASSEPHRGEQYF.

This clone was picked up one time. CDR3 nucleotide sequence: TGCAGTGCTAGTGGTTTGGGGGCAGCAACTAATGAAAAACTGTTTTTT. Translating it yields CSASGLGAATNEKLFF. The gene calls are TRBV20-1 and TRBJ1-4; possible D gene TRBD1, 6 bases. The CDR3 runs 16 residues. Germline values: CDR1 DFQATT, CDR2 SNEGSKA (reference sequence). With 3 bases removed from V and 0 bases from J, the gap between germline ends came to 14 bases.

CDR3 sequence: CASSEGQGRAEAFF. The DNA for the CDR3 is TGTGCCAGCAGCGAAGGACAGGGAAGGGCTGAAGCTTTCTTT. The chain recombines TRBV7-9 with TRBJ1-1, with 8 bases identical to TRBD1. The trim removed 5 bases at V and 6 bases at J, leaving 8 bases unmatched. This CDR3 is built from 14 residues. Looked up from germline, CDR1 is SEHNR and CDR2 is FQNEAQ (reference sequence).

The J gene is TRBJ2-7, the V gene TRBV6-5; D is unresolved. Trimming removed 4 bases from V and 2 bases from J, with 9 bases in between. The CDR3 contains 13 residues. CDR1 and CDR2 (germline): MNHEY, SVGAGI. This chain's CDR3 is CASSFVQAYEQYF. The DNA for the CDR3 is TGTGCCAGCAGTTTTGTCCAAGCCTACGAGCAGTACTTC.

The rearrangement links TRBV21-1 to TRBJ2-3. TRBV21-1 corresponds to a pseudogene. This CDR3 region has 12 residues. The CDR3 nucleotides are TGTGCCAGCAGGAAGTTGGGGGATACGCAGTATTTT. It is translated as CASRKLGDTQYF.

This clone was recorded only once. The J gene is TRBJ1-3, the V gene TRBV10-1, with D perhaps matching TRBD1 (5 bases). CDR1 is WNHNN and CDR2 is SYGVQD in the germline V gene (reference sequence). The V end was cut by 2 bases, the J end by 1 base, with 18 bases between. The CDR3 sequence is 18 residues long. The CDR3 here is CASSETGTPFRSGNTIYF. For the CDR3, the DNA is TGCGCCAGCAGTGAGACCGGGACCCCGTTTAGGTCTGGAAACACCATATATTTT.

The V call is TRBV6-6, the J call TRBJ2-1; 7 positions agree with TRBD2. Germline V gene lookup returns CDR1 MNHNY and CDR2 SVGAGI (reference sequence). With 5 bases clipped from V and 0 bases from J, the junction kept 10 bases outside the gene matches. There are 17 residues in the CDR3. The CDR3 DNA is TGTGCCAGCAGTCGGACCCCGGGGGGTAGCTCCTACAATGAGCAGTTCTTC. Its translation: CASSRTPGGSSYNEQFF.

This clone is a singleton in its sample. V and J are TRBV2 and TRBJ2-3; a possible D gene is TRBD2 (6 bases). The CDR3 is 15 amino acids. Germline values: CDR1 SNHLY, CDR2 FYNNEI. V gave up 11 bases and J gave up 1 base, with 19 bases separating them. CDR3 residues: CAGGRTGLGTDTQYF. The CDR3 region has the DNA TGTGCCGGGGGGAGGACGGGACTGGGCACAGATACGCAGTATTTT.

V usage is TRBV19 and J usage is TRBJ1-1; D unclear. The germline gives CDR1 LNHDA, CDR2 SQIVND (reference sequence). This CDR3 comprises 14 residues. Deletions cut 3 bases from V and 5 bases from J, with 13 bases between. The CDR3 DNA follows: TGTGCCAGTAGTATTGGGCAAAGAATTACTGAAGCTTTCTTT. Amino acids: CASSIGQRITEAFF.

The chain combines TRBV7-9 with TRBJ1-1, with no clear D. The ends were cut back, 5 bases at V and 10 bases at J, with 11 bases in the middle. CDR1 is SEHNR, CDR2 FQNEAQ, per germline (reference sequence). This CDR3 is 11 amino acids long. CDR3 nucleotides: TGTGCCAGCAGCACCCTTCCCGGAGCTTTCTTT. It codes for CASSTLPGAFF.

The chain employs TRBV21-1 and TRBJ2-3. TRBV21-1 is recorded as a pseudogene. The CDR3 extends over 14 amino acids. The CDR3 protein is CASILGPDRDTQYF. The CDR3, as DNA: TGTGCCAGCATCCTGGGTCCTGATAGGGATACGCAGTATTTT.

The chain recombines TRBV5-4 with TRBJ1-1; a weak D match, TRBD1 (5 bases). The CDR3 covers 12 residues. Trimming removed 10 bases from V and 3 bases from J, with 13 bases in between. CDR1 SGHNT and CDR2 YYREEE come from the germline V gene (reference sequence). CDR3 sequence reads: CAGRVGDTEAFF. The CDR3 DNA reads as TGTGCCGGCCGAGTAGGGGACACTGAAGCTTTCTTT.

The table lists this clone with a count of one. The chain joins TRBV19 to TRBJ2-7; D is perhaps TRBD1 (5 bases). The germline gives CDR1 LNHDA, CDR2 SQIVND (reference sequence). V was pared by 5 bases and J by 7 bases, with 21 bases between. The CDR3 extends over 15 amino acids. This CDR3 is CASSASTVGLGEQYF. DNA for the CDR3: TGTGCCAGTAGTGCGTCGACAGTGGGGTTGGGTGAGCAGTACTTC.

The CDR3 sequence is CASSVSGTQPQHF. The CDR3 DNA reads as TGTGCCAGCAGTGTATCAGGGACTCAGCCCCAGCATTTT. The gene calls are TRBV2 and TRBJ1-5; D is possibly TRBD1 (5 bases). CDR1 and CDR2 (germline): SNHLY, FYNNEI. The CDR3 contains 13 residues. V shed 4 bases and J shed 6 bases, with 10 bases lying between them.

This chain uses TRBV10-3 with TRBJ1-1; a weak D match, TRBD1 (6 bases). The length of the CDR3 is 15 residues. With 2 bases removed from V and 1 base from J, the gap between germline ends came to 11 bases. CDR1 and CDR2 (germline): ENHRY, SYGVKD. The CDR3 sequence: CAISEPGHPNTEAFF. The DNA for the CDR3 is TGTGCCATCAGTGAGCCGGGACACCCGAACACTGAAGCTTTCTTT.

The chain has TRBV6-6 and TRBJ2-7, with TRBD1 matching over 8 bases. The CDR3 contains 14 residues. Trimming removed 5 bases from V and 2 bases from J; junction bases left unmatched: 5. The V gene's germline CDR1 is MNHNY and CDR2 SVGAGI (reference sequence). CDR3 residues: CASSRGTGTYEQYF. The CDR3 DNA is TGTGCCAGCAGTAGGGGGACAGGAACCTACGAGCAGTACTTC.

The genes are TRBV9 and TRBJ1-5; 10 bases are shared with TRBD1. Germline values: CDR1 SGDLS, CDR2 YYNGEE. V was pared by 3 bases and J by 11 bases, with 11 bases of the junction left unmatched. The CDR3 covers 15 residues. CDR3 loop: CASSAGQGRLEAQHF. The CDR3 DNA reads as TGTGCCAGCAGCGCGGGACAGGGGCGGTTGGAGGCCCAGCATTTT. Drawing the rest from reference TRBV9 and TRBJ1-5, the complete variable domain is DSGVTQTPKHLITATGQRVTLRCSPRSGDLSVYWYQQSLDQGLQFLIQYYNGEERAKGNILERFSAQQFPDLHSELNLSSLELGDSALYFCASSAGQGRLEAQHFGDGTRLSIL.

The rearrangement links TRBV10-2 to TRBJ2-4, with TRBD1 identical over 8 bases. The germline V gene encodes CDR1 WSHSY and CDR2 SAAADI. V was pared by 6 bases and J by 8 bases, with 6 bases of the junction left unmatched. The CDR3 totals 13 residues. CDR3 in amino acids: CASRRQGIDIQYF. The DNA for the CDR3 is TGCGCCAGCAGACGACAGGGGATCGACATTCAGTACTTC.

As for this clone: Other nucleotide sequences from this sample produce the same CDR3. The chain joins TRBV5-1 to TRBJ2-5; D might be TRBD2 (6 bases). This CDR3 has 13 amino acids. Trimming left V 0 bases short and J 4 bases short, with 7 bases between. The germline gives CDR1 SGHRS, CDR2 YFSETQ. CDR3 DNA sequence: TGCGCCAGCAGCTTGGGGGGAGGAGAGACCCAGTACTTC. Its protein product is CASSLGGGETQYF.

The chain joins TRBV19 to TRBJ2-2; 13 bases fit TRBD2. CDR3 size: 16 residues. The V segment lost 5 bases and the J segment 6 bases; nucleotides outside the gene matches: 6. CDR1 is LNHDA and CDR2 is SQIVND in the germline V gene (reference sequence). The CDR3 region is CASSYELAGGPGELFF. Written as DNA, the CDR3 is TGTGCCAGTAGTTATGAACTAGCGGGGGGGCCCGGGGAGCTGTTTTTT.